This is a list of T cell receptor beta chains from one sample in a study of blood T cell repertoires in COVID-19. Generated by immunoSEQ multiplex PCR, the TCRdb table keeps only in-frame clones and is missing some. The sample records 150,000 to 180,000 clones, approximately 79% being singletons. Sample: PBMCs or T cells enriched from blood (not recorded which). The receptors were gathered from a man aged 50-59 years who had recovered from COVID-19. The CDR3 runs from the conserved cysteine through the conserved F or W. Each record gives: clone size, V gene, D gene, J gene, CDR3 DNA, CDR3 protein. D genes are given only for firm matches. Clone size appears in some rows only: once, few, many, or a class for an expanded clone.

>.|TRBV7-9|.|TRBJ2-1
TGTGCCAGCAGCTTAAGCACAGGGTTGAATGAGCAGTTCTTC
CASSLSTGLNEQFF
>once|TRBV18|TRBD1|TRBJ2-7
TGTGCCAGCTCACCCGGACAGGGTAAAGAGCAGTACTTC
CASSPGQGKEQYF
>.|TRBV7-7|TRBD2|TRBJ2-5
TGTGCCAGCAGCCCTCCACACTCGGGACTAGCGGGGGTCCAAGAGACCCAGTACTTC
CASSPPHSGLAGVQETQYF
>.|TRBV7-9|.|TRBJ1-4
TGTGCCAGCAGCTTAACTCAACAGGGTTCACGGTTTTTT
CASSLTQQGSRFF
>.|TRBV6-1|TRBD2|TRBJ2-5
TGTGCCAGCAGTGAAGCGTATCCTAGCGGGGGAGGGAGAGAGACCCAGTACTTC
CASSEAYPSGGGRETQYF
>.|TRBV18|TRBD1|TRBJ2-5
TGTGCCAGCTCGCGGACAGGGGGACAAGAGACCCAGTACTTC
CASSRTGGQETQYF
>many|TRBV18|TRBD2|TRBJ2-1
TGTGCCAGCTCACCACGGGGTAGCGGGGGGGCCAATGAGCAGTTCTTC
CASSPRGSGGANEQFF
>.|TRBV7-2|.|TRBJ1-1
TGTGCCAGCAGCTCCACAGGGTTTGGCACTGAAGCTTTCTTT
CASSSTGFGTEAFF
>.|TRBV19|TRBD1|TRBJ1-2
TGTGCCAGTAACCCGACAGGGGCGTCTGGCTACACCTTC
CASNPTGASGYTF
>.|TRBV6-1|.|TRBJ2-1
TGTGCCAGCAGTGAAGCGGGACGGACAGACAATGAGCAGTTCTTC
CASSEAGRTDNEQFF
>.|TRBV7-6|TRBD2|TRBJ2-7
TGTGCCAGCAGCTCGTCGGCGGGGGATGCCTACGAGCAGTACTTC
CASSSSAGDAYEQYF
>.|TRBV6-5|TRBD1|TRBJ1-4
TGTGCCAGCAGTTATTCGGACAGGGTTTATGAAAAACTGTTTTTT
CASSYSDRVYEKLFF
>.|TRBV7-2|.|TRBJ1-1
TGTGCCAGCAGCACCCCGACAGGAATGAACACTGAAGCTTTCTTT
CASSTPTGMNTEAFF
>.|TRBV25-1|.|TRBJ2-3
TGTGCCAGCAGTGAACTCACAGATACGCAGTATTTT
CASSELTDTQYF
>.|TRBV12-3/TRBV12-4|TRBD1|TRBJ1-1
TGTGCCAGCAGGGGACAGGGGGATGAAGCTTTCTTT
CASRGQGDEAFF
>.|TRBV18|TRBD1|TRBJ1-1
TGTGCCAGCTCACCAGAGGGGGCGAACACTGAAGCTTTCTTT
CASSPEGANTEAFF
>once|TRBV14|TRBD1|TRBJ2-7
TGTGCCAGCAGCCGTGGACAGGGCCAATTTGCGCAGTACTTC
CASSRGQGQFAQYF
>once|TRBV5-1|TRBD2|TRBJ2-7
TGCGCCAGCAGCTTGGGGACTAGCGGCTACGAGCAGTACTTC
CASSLGTSGYEQYF
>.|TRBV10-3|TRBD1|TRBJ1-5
TGTGCCATCAGTCCCCTACAGGGGGGAACCTATAGCAATCAGCCCCAGCATTTT
CAISPLQGGTYSNQPQHF
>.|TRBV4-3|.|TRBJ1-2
TGCGCCAGCAGCCAAGAGGGAGGGTCGGTACCCTATGGCTACACCTTC
CASSQEGGSVPYGYTF
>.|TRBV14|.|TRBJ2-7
TGTGCCAGCAGCCAAGAAAGAGGTCACGAGCAGTACTTC
CASSQERGHEQYF
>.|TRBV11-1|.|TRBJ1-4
TGTGCCAGCAGCGACGATACAGGTAATGAAAAACTGTTTTTT
CASSDDTGNEKLFF
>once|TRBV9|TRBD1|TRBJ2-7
TGTGCCAGCAGCGTAGATCCAGGGGGCACCGAGCAGTACTTC
CASSVDPGGTEQYF
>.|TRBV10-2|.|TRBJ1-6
TGCGCCAGCAGTGAGAGGGGGAACTATAATTCACCCCTCCACTTT
CASSERGNYNSPLHF
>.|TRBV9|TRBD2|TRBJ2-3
TGTGCCAGCAATAGCGGGGACACAGATACGCAGTATTTT
CASNSGDTDTQYF
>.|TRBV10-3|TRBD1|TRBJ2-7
TGTGCCATCAGTGCCGGACAGGGGGCTCCATACGAGCAGTACTTC
CAISAGQGAPYEQYF
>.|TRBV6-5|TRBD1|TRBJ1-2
TGTGCCAGCAGTTACGGGACAGGAAAATCTAACTATGGCTACACCTTC
CASSYGTGKSNYGYTF
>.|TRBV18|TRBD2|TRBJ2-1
TGTGCCAGCTCACCACCGTTGCGGGGGGGTGAAAAGTCCTACAATGAGCAGTTCTTC
CASSPPLRGGEKSYNEQFF
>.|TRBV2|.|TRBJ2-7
TGTGCCAGCACCCCACTAGCCGTCAATTTCGAGCAGTACTTC
CASTPLAVNFEQYF
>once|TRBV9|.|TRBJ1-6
TGTGCCAGCAGCGTAAGGGGTCTTAATAATTCACCCCTCCACTTT
CASSVRGLNNSPLHF
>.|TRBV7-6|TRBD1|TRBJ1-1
TGTGCCAGCAGCTTAGTGACAGGGGGGTTCATGAACACTGAAGCTTTCTTT
CASSLVTGGFMNTEAFF
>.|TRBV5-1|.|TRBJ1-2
TGCGCCAGCAGCTTGGAAGGGAACGGGGTTGGGGGCTACACCTTC
CASSLEGNGVGGYTF
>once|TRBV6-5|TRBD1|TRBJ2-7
TGTGCCAGCAGACAACTCGGACAGGCCTCCGAGCAGTACTTC
CASRQLGQASEQYF
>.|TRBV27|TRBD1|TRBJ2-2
TGTGCCAGCAGTCCCATGGGACAGGGTTTGGAGCTGTTTTTT
CASSPMGQGLELFF
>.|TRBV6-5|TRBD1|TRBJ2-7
TGTGCCAGCAGTCACGGACAGGGGACCTACGAGCAGTACTTC
CASSHGQGTYEQYF
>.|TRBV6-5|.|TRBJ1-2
TGTGCCAGCAAGATAGGGACATGGCCCTATGGCTACACCTTC
CASKIGTWPYGYTF
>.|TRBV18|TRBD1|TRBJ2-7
TGTGCCAGCTCACCACCGGGACAGCACTACGAGCAGTACTTC
CASSPPGQHYEQYF
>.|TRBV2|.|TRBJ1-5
TGTGCCAGCAGTGAAGGGAGTAGCAATCAGCCCCAGCATTTT
CASSEGSSNQPQHF
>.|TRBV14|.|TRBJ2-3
TGTGCCAGCAGCCAAGGGGGGAGGCAGATCCGGGATACGCAGTATTTT
CASSQGGRQIRDTQYF
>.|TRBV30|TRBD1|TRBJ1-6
TGTGCCTGGGGGCCAGGGGGGTATTCACCCCTCCACTTT
CAWGPGGYSPLHF
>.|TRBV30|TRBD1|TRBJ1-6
TGTGCCTGGGCCTCAGGGGGCTCCTATAATTCACCCCTCCACTTT
CAWASGGSYNSPLHF
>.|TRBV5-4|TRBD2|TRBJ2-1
TGTGCCGGCGGGGGGTCCAACTACAATGAGCAGTTCTTC
CAGGGSNYNEQFF
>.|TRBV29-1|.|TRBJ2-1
TGCAGCGTCCGCAGTGTTGGTGAGCAGTTCTTC
CSVRSVGEQFF
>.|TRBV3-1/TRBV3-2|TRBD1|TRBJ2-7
TGTGCCAGCAGCCCCCGGGACAGGGCTGACGAGCAGTACTTC
CASSPRDRADEQYF